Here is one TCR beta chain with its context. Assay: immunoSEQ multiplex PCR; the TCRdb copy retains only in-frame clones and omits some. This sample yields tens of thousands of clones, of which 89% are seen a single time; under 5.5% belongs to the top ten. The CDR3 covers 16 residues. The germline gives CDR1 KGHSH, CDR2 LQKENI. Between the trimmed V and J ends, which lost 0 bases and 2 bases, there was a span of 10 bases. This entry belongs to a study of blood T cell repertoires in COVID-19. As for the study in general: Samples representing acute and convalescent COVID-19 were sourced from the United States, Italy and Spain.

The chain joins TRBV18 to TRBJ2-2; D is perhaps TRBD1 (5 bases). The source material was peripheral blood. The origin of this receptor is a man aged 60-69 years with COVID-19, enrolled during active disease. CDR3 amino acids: CASSPPQDTNTGELFF. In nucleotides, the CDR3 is TGTGCCAGCTCACCACCCCAGGACACCAACACCGGGGAGCTGTTTTTT.